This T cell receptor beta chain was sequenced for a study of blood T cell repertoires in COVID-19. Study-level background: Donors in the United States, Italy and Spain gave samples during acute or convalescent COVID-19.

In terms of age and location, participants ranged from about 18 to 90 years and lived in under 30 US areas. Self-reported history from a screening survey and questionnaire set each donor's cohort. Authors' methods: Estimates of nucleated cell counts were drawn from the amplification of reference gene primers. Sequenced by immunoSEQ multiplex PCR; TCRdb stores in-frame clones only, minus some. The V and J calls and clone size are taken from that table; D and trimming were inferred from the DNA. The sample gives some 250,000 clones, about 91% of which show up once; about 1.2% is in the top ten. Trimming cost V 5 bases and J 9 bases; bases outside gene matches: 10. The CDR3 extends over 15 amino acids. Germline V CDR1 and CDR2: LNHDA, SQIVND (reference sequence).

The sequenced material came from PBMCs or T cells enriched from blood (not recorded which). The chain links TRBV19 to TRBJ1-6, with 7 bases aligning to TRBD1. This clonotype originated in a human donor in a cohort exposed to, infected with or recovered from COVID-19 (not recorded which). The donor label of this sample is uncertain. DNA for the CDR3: TGTGCCAGTAGTGAAGGAGACAGGGTCCCTTCACCCCTCCACTTT. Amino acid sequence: CASSEGDRVPSPLHF.